This TCR beta chain emerged from a study of blood T cell repertoires in COVID-19. As for the study in general: Samples representing acute and convalescent COVID-19 were sourced from the United States, Italy and Spain. Sources were T cells, B-cell-depleted T cells, or PBMCs; the material itself was cDNA or gDNA.

Two consecutive negative NP/OP PCR tests, clearance, or resolved symptoms defined Cohort 3 recovery. This CDR3 is built from 15 residues. Germline-derived CDR1 and CDR2 are SGHVS and FQNEAQ. The V and J ends lost 3 bases and 4 bases respectively, with 10 bases between them. The data were produced by immunoSEQ multiplex PCR, yet TCRdb's version contains in-frame clones alone and is incomplete. The sample lists about 330,000 clones, about 90% seen once, with about 0.93% in the top ten. The chain has TRBV7-8 and TRBJ1-6; D is perhaps TRBD1 (5 bases). Sequenced material: PBMCs or T cells enriched from blood (not recorded which). This clonotype was sampled from a woman between 25 and 40 years old who had recovered from COVID-19. The CDR3 reads CASSLTDSYNSPLHF. The CDR3 bases are TGTGCCAGCAGCTTGACAGACAGTTATAATTCACCCCTCCACTTT.